The 23 T cell receptor beta chains given below trace back to one sample, sequenced in a study of preoperative IRX-2 immunotherapy in early breast cancer (dated by TCRdb to the late 2010s). Read against the paper, the sample's treatment or condition label means: preoperative locoregional IRX-2 cytokine immunotherapy. The library came from the immunoSEQ multiplex PCR assay. TCRdb stores this immuneACCESS table with in-frame sequences only. Part of the clones is absent; in the studies checked, under half of the shortfall reflects unresolved V genes, and no reason is known for the rest. The sample data list tens of thousands of clones, and around 74% of these were observed just once. The ten top clones hold under 8% of the sample. Sequenced here: lymph node tissue, sampled after IRX-2 immunotherapy. The receptors were gathered from a human donor with breast cancer.

CDR3 region: CATSRQGSLSGRLGGELFF. The DNA for the CDR3 is TGTGCCACCAGCAGACAGGGGTCCCTGAGCGGGAGGTTAGGCGGGGAGCTGTTTTTT. The chain combines TRBV15 with TRBJ2-2; 9 positions agree with TRBD2. Germline values: CDR1 LNHNV, CDR2 YYDKDF (reference sequence). The CDR3 is made up of 19 amino acids. Trimming took 2 bases from V and 7 from J; bases not matched to a gene: 17.

The rearrangement links TRBV23-1 to TRBJ2-1; 8 nucleotides match TRBD2. TRBV23-1 is sorted into the ORF group, with uncertain function. J was trimmed by 10 bases and V by 6 bases; bases with no gene match: 17. CDR3 size: 16 residues. This chain's CDR3 is CASSQDLGAGDLEQFF. CDR3 sequence (DNA): TGCGCCAGCAGCCAAGATCTCGGAGCGGGAGACTTGGAGCAGTTCTTC.

This chain uses TRBV28 with TRBJ2-7; the match to TRBD2 covers 7 bases. CDR3 length: 16 residues. Germline V gives CDR1 MDHEN, CDR2 SYDVKM. Trimming at V came to 5 bases and at J to 0 bases, leaving 10 bases not matched to a gene. CDR3 protein: CASSTPGAGSSYEQYF. CDR3 DNA sequence: TGTGCCAGCAGTACCCCGGGAGCGGGGAGCTCCTACGAGCAGTACTTC.

The genes are TRBV11-3 and TRBJ2-2, with 9 bases fitting TRBD2. CDR1 and CDR2 (germline): SGHNT, YENEEA. V lost 6 bases, J lost 5 bases, and 13 bases stayed unmatched. There are 17 residues in the CDR3. The CDR3 loop reads CASRLRTSELLTGELFF. CDR3 DNA: TGTGCCAGCAGATTAAGGACTAGCGAGCTATTGACCGGGGAGCTGTTTTTT.

The V and J genes are TRBV19 and TRBJ1-2; D gene unclear. V shed 4 bases and J shed 7 bases, with 7 bases lying between them. The length of the CDR3 is 11 residues. The V gene's germline CDR1 is LNHDA and CDR2 SQIVND (reference sequence). CDR3 amino acids: CASSKIGGYTF. CDR3 nucleotide sequence: TGTGCCAGTAGTAAGATTGGTGGCTACACCTTC.

CDR3 amino acids: CASSKEGQPQHF. CDR3 bases: TGTGCCAGTAGTAAGGAAGGCCAGCCCCAGCATTTT. The J gene is TRBJ1-5, the V gene TRBV19; D is unclear. The CDR3 is 12 amino acids. V was clipped by 4 bases and J by 7 bases, with 8 bases between them. Germline loops: CDR1 LNHDA, CDR2 SQIVND (reference sequence).

V gene TRBV11-3 combines with J gene TRBJ2-7; D is perhaps TRBD2 (6 bases). The V gene lost 3 bases and the J gene lost 0 bases, with 12 bases spanning the gap. Germline values: CDR1 SGHNT, CDR2 YENEEA. This CDR3 is built from 15 residues. CDR3 amino acids: CASSLGVAASYEQYF. As DNA, the CDR3 is TGTGCCAGCAGCTTGGGAGTAGCGGCCTCCTACGAGCAGTACTTC.

This chain connects TRBV7-6 to TRBJ1-1; 7 nucleotides line up with TRBD1. CDR1 SGHVS and CDR2 FNYEAQ come from the germline V gene. V lost 3 bases, J lost 2 bases, and 3 bases stayed unmatched. There are 14 residues in the CDR3. CDR3 in DNA: TGTGCCAGCAGCTTGGGACAGTCAAACACTGAAGCTTTCTTT. This gives the protein CASSLGQSNTEAFF.

Only a few counts were recorded for this clone. The gene calls are TRBV7-6 and TRBJ2-3; perhaps D is TRBD1 or TRBD2 (5 bases each). CDR1 and CDR2 from the germline V gene are SGHVS and FNYEAQ. V lost 6 bases and J lost 4, with 17 bases in between. The CDR3 has 15 residues. CDR3 in DNA: TGTGCCAGCAGTGATCTGGGACGATCGGCAGATACGCAGTATTTT. It yields the protein CASSDLGRSADTQYF.

This clone rates as medium-sized. This sequence joins TRBV10-2 and TRBJ1-2; unclear D gene. Looked up from germline, CDR1 is WSHSY and CDR2 is SAAADI. The CDR3 is 13 residues long. V lost 3 bases, J lost 3 bases, and 8 bases lay in between. CDR3 amino acids: CASSEVLYYGYTF. As DNA, the CDR3 is TGCGCCAGCAGTGAAGTGTTGTACTATGGCTACACCTTC.

The gene calls are TRBV19 and TRBJ1-5; D is possibly TRBD1 (6 bases). Germline loops: CDR1 LNHDA, CDR2 SQIVND (reference sequence). This CDR3 is built from 14 residues. Trimming pared 3 bases from V and 3 bases from J, leaving 9 bases between. CDR3 amino acids: CASSIGQYNQPQHF. In DNA, the CDR3 is TGTGCCAGTAGTATCGGACAGTACAATCAGCCCCAGCATTTT.

This chain uses TRBV5-1 with TRBJ2-7; 13 bases are a match to TRBD2. Germline CDR1 SGHRS, CDR2 YFSETQ. The CDR3 contains 15 residues. V shed 4 bases and J 3 bases; nucleotides not matched to a gene: 4. As DNA, the CDR3 is TGCGCCAGCAGCCCAGGACTAGCGGGAGTCTACGAGCAGTACTTC. Translated: CASSPGLAGVYEQYF.

This rearrangement joins TRBV5-1 to TRBJ2-2; D is undetermined. V was clipped by 1 base and J by 5 bases, with 9 bases between them. The CDR3 has 14 amino acids. The V gene's germline CDR1 is SGHRS and CDR2 YFSETQ. CDR3 residues: CASSLNTETGELFF. The CDR3, as DNA: TGCGCCAGCAGCTTGAATACAGAGACCGGGGAGCTGTTTTTT.

The rearrangement uses TRBV5-1 and TRBJ2-2; tentative D call: TRBD2 (6 bases). The V end lost 6 bases, the J end lost 4 bases, and 13 bases lay between the germline ends. This CDR3 contains 14 residues. Looked up from germline, CDR1 is SGHRS and CDR2 is YFSETQ. In nucleotides, the CDR3 is TGCGCCAGCACCCGGGACTCTTCCACCGGGGAGCTGTTTTTT. This sequence encodes CASTRDSSTGELFF.

The rearrangement links TRBV28 to TRBJ2-7; tentative D call: TRBD2 (7 bases). Germline V gene lookup returns CDR1 MDHEN and CDR2 SYDVKM. The CDR3 loop spans 15 amino acids. V lost 6 bases and J lost 6, with 21 bases in between. The CDR3 region is CASSVTSRGGGEQYF. The CDR3 nucleotides are TGTGCCAGCAGCGTTACGTCAAGGGGGGGAGGCGAGCAGTACTTC.

The chain is built from TRBV5-8 and TRBJ2-1, with D perhaps TRBD1 (6 bases). V was clipped by 3 bases and J by 6 bases, with 13 bases between them. Germline values: CDR1 SGHTS, CDR2 YDEGEE. CDR3 length equals 14 residues. The CDR3 DNA follows: TGTGCCAGCAGCTCCGCGGACAGCACCAATGAGCAGTTCTTC. Translated, it gives CASSSADSTNEQFF.

The rearrangement joins TRBV6-8 to TRBJ1-2, with a weak D call TRBD1 (5 bases). The CDR3 sequence is 15 residues long. V lost 2 bases and J 4 bases, leaving 14 bases between the germline ends. The germline CDR1 and CDR2 sequences are MNHGY and SAAAGT. This chain's CDR3 is CASSYDPGHPYGYTF. CDR3 bases: TGTGCCAGCAGTTACGACCCCGGACACCCCTATGGCTACACCTTC.

This clone was counted a single time. The chain uses TRBV7-1 and TRBJ2-7; D remains unclear. TRBV7-1 is reported as an ORF; its role is uncertain. CDR3 size: 14 residues. V shed 4 bases and J shed 2 bases, with 12 bases lying between them. DNA for the CDR3: TGTGCCAGCAGCTTAGTAGTGGCCCCCTACGAGCAGTACTTC. Its translation: CASSLVVAPYEQYF.

The rearrangement joins TRBV7-2 to TRBJ2-3, with D unclear. The CDR3 is 13 residues long. The germline gives CDR1 SGHTA, CDR2 FQGNSA. Trimming took off 8 bases at V and 3 bases at J, with 12 bases between the two ends. The CDR3 loop is CASSDGVTDTQYF. CDR3 coding DNA: TGTGCCAGCTCAGATGGCGTTACAGATACGCAGTATTTT.

This clone was detected only a few times. The genes are TRBV19 and TRBJ1-1, with 9 bases identical to TRBD1. Germline V CDR1 and CDR2: LNHDA, SQIVND (reference sequence). This CDR3 is 14 amino acids long. J lost 5 bases, V lost 2 bases, and 3 bases had no gene match. The CDR3 sequence: CASSIRQGGTEAFF. CDR3 DNA sequence: TGTGCCAGTAGTATAAGACAGGGGGGTACTGAAGCTTTCTTT.

This clone was seen a handful of times. DNA of the CDR3: TGCAGCGTTGTATCCTTAACAGGGAACACTGAAGCTTTCTTT. Protein product: CSVVSLTGNTEAFF. The chain recombines TRBV29-1 with TRBJ1-1, with a tentative D call TRBD1 (5 bases). Trimming shortened V by 4 bases and J by 1 base, and 13 bases separated the two germline ends. Germline CDR1 and CDR2: SQVTM and ANQGSEA. The CDR3 is 14 amino acids.

V usage is TRBV4-3 and J usage is TRBJ2-1; tentative D call: TRBD2 (6 bases). CDR1 LGHNA and CDR2 YSLEER come from the germline V gene. V was clipped by 0 bases and J by 4 bases, with 13 bases between them. The CDR3 runs to 16 residues. The CDR3 nucleotides are TGCGCCAGCAGCCAAGATTGGACGGGAGTTTACAATGAGCAGTTCTTC. Amino acid sequence: CASSQDWTGVYNEQFF.

V is TRBV18 and J is TRBJ2-1; TRBD2 matches 10 bases. The germline gives CDR1 KGHSH, CDR2 LQKENI. V shed 3 bases and J 9 bases; nucleotides not matched to a gene: 5. This CDR3 has 14 residues. CDR3 region: CASSPSASGSEQFF. CDR3 nucleotide sequence: TGTGCCAGCTCACCCTCGGCTAGCGGGAGTGAGCAGTTCTTC.